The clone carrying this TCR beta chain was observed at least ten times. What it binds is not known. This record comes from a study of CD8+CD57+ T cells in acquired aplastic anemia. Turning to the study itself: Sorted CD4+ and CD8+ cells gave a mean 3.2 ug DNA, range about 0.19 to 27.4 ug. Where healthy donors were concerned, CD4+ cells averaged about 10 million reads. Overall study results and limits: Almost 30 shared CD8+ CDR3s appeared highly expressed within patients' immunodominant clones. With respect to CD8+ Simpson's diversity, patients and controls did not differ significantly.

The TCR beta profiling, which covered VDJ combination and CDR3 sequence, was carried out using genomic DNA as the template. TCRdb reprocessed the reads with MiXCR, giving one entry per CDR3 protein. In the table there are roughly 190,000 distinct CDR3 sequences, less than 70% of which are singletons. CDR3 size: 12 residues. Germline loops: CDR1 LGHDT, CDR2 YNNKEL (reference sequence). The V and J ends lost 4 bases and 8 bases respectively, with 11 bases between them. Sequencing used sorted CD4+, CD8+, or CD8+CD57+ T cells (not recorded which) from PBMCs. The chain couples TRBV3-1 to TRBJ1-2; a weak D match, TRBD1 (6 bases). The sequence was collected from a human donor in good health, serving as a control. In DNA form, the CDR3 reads TGTGCCAGCAGCCTCAGGGGAGACGGCTACACCTTC. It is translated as CASSLRGDGYTF.